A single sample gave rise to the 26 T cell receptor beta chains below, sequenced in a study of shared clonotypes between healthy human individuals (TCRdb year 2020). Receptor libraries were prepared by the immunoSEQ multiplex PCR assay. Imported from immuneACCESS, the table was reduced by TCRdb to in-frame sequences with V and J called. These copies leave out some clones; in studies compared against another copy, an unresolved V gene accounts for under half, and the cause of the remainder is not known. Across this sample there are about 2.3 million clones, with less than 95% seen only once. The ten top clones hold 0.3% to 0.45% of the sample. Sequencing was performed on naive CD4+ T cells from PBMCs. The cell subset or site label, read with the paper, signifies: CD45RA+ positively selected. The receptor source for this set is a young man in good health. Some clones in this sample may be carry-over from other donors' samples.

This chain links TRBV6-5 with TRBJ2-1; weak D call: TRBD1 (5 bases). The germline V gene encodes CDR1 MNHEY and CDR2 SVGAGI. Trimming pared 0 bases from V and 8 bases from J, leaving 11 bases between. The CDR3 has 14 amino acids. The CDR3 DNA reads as TGTGCCAGCAGTTACTCGAGATCAGGGTATGAGCAGTTCTTC. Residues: CASSYSRSGYEQFF.

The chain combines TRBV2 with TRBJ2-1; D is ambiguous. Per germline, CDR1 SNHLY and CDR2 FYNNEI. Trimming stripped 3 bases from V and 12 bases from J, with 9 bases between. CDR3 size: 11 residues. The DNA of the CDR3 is TGTGCCAGCAGTGAGTTCAGCCCGCAGTTCTTC. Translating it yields CASSEFSPQFF.

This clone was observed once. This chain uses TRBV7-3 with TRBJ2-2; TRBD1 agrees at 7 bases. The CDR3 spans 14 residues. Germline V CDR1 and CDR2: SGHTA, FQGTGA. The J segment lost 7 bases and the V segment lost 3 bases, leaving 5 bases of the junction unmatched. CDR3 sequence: CASSLTGFGGELFF. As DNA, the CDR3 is TGTGCCAGCAGCTTGACAGGGTTCGGCGGGGAGCTGTTTTTT.

CDR3 loop: CASSQGLAGNYEQYF. The CDR3 nucleotides are TGCGCCAGCAGCCAAGGACTAGCGGGGAACTACGAGCAGTACTTC. This chain links TRBV4-3 with TRBJ2-7, with 11 bases fitting TRBD2. Germline loops: CDR1 LGHNA, CDR2 YSLEER. J lost 3 bases, V lost 1 base, and 2 bases had no gene match. The CDR3 runs to 15 residues.

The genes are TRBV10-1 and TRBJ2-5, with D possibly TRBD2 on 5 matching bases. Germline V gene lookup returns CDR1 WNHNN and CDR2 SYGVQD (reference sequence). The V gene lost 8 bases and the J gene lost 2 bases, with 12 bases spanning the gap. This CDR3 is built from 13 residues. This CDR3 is CASAAAGQETQYF. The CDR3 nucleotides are TGCGCCAGCGCAGCGGCAGGACAAGAGACCCAGTACTTC.

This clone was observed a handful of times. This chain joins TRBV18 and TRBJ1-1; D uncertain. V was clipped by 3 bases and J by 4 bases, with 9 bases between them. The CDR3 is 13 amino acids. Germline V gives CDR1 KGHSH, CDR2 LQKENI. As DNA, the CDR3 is TGTGCCAGCTCACCGGAAGGACTCACTGAAGCTTTCTTT. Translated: CASSPEGLTEAFF.

The CDR3 DNA reads as TGTGCCAGCAGCTCTGGGGCGGGAGGGTCCTACGAGCAGTACTTC. This encodes CASSSGAGGSYEQYF. The chain couples TRBV11-3 to TRBJ2-7, with 9 nucleotides matching TRBD2. This CDR3 contains 15 residues. Germline CDR1 and CDR2: SGHNT and YENEEA. The V and J ends lost 4 bases and 1 base, in that order; junction bases with no gene match: 5.

The CDR3 DNA reads as TGCGCCAGCAGCCAAGAGGGACTCTCTGGAAACACCATATATTTT. Amino acid sequence: CASSQEGLSGNTIYF. This chain links TRBV4-3 with TRBJ1-3; possibly TRBD1 for D (5 bases). CDR1 is LGHNA and CDR2 is YSLEER in the germline V gene. CDR3 length: 15 residues. The V end was cut by 0 bases, the J end by 0 bases, with 6 bases between.

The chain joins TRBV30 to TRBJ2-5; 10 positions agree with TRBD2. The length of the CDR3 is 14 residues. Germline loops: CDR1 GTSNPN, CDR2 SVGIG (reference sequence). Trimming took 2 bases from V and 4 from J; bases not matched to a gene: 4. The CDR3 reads CAWSLAGVTETQYF. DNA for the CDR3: TGTGCCTGGAGTCTAGCGGGAGTCACAGAGACCCAGTACTTC. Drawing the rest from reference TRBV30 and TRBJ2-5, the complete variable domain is SQTIHQWPATLVQPVGSPLSLECTVEGTSNPNLYWYRQAAGRGLQLLFYSVGIGQISSEVPQNLSASRPQDRQFILSSKKLLLSDSGFYLCAWSLAGVTETQYFGPGTRLLVL.

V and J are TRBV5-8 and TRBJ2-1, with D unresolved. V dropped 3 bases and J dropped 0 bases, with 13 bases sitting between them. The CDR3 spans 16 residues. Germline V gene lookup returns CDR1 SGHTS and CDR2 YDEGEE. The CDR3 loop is CASSSPGPSSYNEQFF. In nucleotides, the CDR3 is TGTGCCAGCAGCTCTCCGGGCCCGAGCTCCTACAATGAGCAGTTCTTC. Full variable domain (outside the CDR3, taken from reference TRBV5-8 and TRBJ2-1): EAGVTQSPTHLIKTRGQQATLRCSPISGHTSVYWYQQALGLGLQFLLWYDEGEERNRGNFPPRFSGRQFPNYSSELNVNALELEDSALYLCASSSPGPSSYNEQFFGPGTRLTVL.

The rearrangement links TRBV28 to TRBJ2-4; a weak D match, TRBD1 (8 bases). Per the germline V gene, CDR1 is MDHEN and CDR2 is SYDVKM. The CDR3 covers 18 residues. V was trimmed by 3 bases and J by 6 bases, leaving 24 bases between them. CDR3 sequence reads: CASSFQAGTGGGGNIQYF. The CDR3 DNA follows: TGTGCCAGCAGTTTCCAGGCCGGGACAGGAGGGGGGGGAAACATTCAGTACTTC.

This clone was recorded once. CDR3 region: CASSIPPGLASYEQYF. DNA of the CDR3: TGTGCCAGCAGCATACCACCGGGACTAGCGAGCTACGAGCAGTACTTC. The chain combines TRBV7-6 with TRBJ2-7; TRBD2 aligns across 10 bases. V shed 5 bases, J shed 3 bases, and the junction held 10 bases outside the gene matches. Germline values: CDR1 SGHVS, CDR2 FNYEAQ. CDR3 size: 16 residues. The full variable domain, its missing parts supplied by reference TRBV7-6 and TRBJ2-7, is GAGVSQSPRYKVTKRGQDVALRCDPISGHVSLYWYRQALGQGPEFLTYFNYEAQQDKSGLPNDRFSAERPEGSISTLTIQRTEQRDSAMYRCASSIPPGLASYEQYFGPGTRLTVT.

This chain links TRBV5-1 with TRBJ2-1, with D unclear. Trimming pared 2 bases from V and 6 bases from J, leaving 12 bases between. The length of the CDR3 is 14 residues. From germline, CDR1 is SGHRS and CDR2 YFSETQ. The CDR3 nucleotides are TGCGCCAGCAGCTTAAATCCGGACCCCAATGAGCAGTTCTTC. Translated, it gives CASSLNPDPNEQFF.

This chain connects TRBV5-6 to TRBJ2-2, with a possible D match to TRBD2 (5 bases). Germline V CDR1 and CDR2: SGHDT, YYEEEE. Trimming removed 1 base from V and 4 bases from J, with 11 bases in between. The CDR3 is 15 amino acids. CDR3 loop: CASSLWPGSTGELFF. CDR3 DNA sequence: TGTGCCAGCAGCTTGTGGCCGGGAAGCACCGGGGAGCTGTTTTTT.

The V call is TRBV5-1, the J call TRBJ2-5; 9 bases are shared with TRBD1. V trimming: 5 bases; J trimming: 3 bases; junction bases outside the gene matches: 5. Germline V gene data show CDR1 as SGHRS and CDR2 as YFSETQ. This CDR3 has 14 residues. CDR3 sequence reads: CASRDGTGKETQYF. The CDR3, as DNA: TGCGCCAGCAGAGACGGGACAGGGAAAGAGACCCAGTACTTC.

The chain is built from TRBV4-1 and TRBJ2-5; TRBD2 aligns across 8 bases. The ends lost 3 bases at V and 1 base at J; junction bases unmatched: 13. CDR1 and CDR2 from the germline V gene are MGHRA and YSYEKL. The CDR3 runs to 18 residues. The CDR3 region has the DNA TGCGCCAGCAGCCAGGCCACGGTGGGGCTAGCGGGCCAAGAGACCCAGTACTTC. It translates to CASSQATVGLAGQETQYF.

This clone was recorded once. CDR3 DNA: TGCGCCAGCAGACTAGCGGGAGGATCAGAGACCCAGTACTTC. As protein: CASRLAGGSETQYF. The V gene is TRBV5-1, the J gene TRBJ2-5; TRBD2 matches at 12 bases. This CDR3 comprises 14 residues. CDR1 SGHRS and CDR2 YFSETQ come from the germline V gene. The trim removed 5 bases at V and 4 bases at J, leaving 3 bases unmatched.

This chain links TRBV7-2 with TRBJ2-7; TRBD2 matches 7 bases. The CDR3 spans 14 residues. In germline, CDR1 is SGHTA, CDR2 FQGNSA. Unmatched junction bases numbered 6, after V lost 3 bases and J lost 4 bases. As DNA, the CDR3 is TGTGCCAGCAGCTTCGGCGGGAGTACTTACGAGCAGTACTTC. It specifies CASSFGGSTYEQYF.

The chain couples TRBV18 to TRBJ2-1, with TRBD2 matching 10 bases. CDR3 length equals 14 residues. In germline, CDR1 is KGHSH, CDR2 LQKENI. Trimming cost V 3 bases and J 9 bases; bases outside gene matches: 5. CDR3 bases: TGTGCCAGCTCACCGCTAGCGGGAGTGACTGAGCAGTTCTTC. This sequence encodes CASSPLAGVTEQFF.

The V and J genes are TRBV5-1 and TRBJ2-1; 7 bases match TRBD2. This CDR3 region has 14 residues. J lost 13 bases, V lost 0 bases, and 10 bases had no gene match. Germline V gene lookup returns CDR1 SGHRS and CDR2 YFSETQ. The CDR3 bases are TGCGCCAGCAGCTTGGAATCCCCGGGACTACAACAGTTCTTC. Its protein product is CASSLESPGLQQFF. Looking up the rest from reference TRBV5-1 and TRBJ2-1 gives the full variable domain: KAGVTQTPRYLIKTRGQQVTLSCSPISGHRSVSWYQQTPGQGLQFLFEYFSETQRNKGNFPGRFSGRQFSNSRSEMNVSTLELGDSALYLCASSLESPGLQQFFGPGTRLTVL.

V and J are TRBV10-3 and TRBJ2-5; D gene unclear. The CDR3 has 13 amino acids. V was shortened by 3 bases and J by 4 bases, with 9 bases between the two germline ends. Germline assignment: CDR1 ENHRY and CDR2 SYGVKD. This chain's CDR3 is CAISDISRETQYF. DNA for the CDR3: TGTGCCATCAGTGACATTTCACGAGAGACCCAGTACTTC.

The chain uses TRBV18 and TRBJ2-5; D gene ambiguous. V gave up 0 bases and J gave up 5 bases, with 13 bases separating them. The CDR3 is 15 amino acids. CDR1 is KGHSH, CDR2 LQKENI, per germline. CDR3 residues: CASSPPTLGGETQYF. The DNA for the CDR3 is TGTGCCAGCTCACCACCCACCCTGGGTGGGGAGACCCAGTACTTC.

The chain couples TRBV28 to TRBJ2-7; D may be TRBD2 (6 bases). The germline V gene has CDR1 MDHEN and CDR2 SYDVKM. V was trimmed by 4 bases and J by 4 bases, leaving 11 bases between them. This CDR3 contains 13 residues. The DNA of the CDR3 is TGTGCCAGCAGTTCCTCGACTAGGTACGAGCAGTACTTC. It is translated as CASSSSTRYEQYF.

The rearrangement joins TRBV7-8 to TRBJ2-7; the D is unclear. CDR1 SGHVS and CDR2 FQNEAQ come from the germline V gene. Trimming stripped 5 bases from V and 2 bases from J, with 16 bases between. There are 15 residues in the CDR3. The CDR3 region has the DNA TGTGCCAGCAGCCATAGGCACCCGACGGCCTACGAGCAGTACTTC. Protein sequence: CASSHRHPTAYEQYF.

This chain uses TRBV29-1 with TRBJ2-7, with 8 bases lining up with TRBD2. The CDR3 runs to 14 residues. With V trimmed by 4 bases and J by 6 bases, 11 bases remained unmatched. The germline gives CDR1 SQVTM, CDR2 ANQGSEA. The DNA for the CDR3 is TGCAGCGTTGGGGTTCGGGGGACTAGAGGCGAGCAGTACTTC. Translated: CSVGVRGTRGEQYF.

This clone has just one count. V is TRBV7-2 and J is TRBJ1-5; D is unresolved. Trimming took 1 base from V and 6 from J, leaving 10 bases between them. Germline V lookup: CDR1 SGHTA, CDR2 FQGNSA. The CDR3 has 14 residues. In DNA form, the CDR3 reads TGTGCCAGCAGCTTAGGGTCGGGGTCTCAGCCCCAGCATTTT. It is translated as CASSLGSGSQPQHF.